The clone carrying this TCR beta chain has a count of ten or more. This entry comes from a study of T cells in Graves' hyperthyroidism and ophthalmopathy. CDR1 and CDR2 (germline): DFQATT, SNEGSKA (reference sequence). Trimming stripped 3 bases from V and 0 bases from J, with 10 bases between. CDR3 length equals 14 residues. Amplification yielded TCR beta CDR3 regions, with RNA transcripts as the source. The HTBI primer set served for first-round RT-PCR of the TCR CDR3. TCRdb reprocessed the multiplex PCR reads via MiXCR and lists one record per CDR3 protein. The sample includes hundreds of thousands of distinct CDR3 sequences, approximately 16% seen only once; the top ten take more than 3%.

The TCR sequence derives from a middle-aged woman with Graves' ophthalmopathy. This sequence joins TRBV20-1 and TRBJ2-3, with D maybe TRBD1 (6 bases). Material for sequencing was blood. The CDR3 is CSARQGSSTDTQYF. The CDR3 DNA sequence: TGCAGTGCTAGGCAGGGGTCAAGCACAGATACGCAGTATTTT.